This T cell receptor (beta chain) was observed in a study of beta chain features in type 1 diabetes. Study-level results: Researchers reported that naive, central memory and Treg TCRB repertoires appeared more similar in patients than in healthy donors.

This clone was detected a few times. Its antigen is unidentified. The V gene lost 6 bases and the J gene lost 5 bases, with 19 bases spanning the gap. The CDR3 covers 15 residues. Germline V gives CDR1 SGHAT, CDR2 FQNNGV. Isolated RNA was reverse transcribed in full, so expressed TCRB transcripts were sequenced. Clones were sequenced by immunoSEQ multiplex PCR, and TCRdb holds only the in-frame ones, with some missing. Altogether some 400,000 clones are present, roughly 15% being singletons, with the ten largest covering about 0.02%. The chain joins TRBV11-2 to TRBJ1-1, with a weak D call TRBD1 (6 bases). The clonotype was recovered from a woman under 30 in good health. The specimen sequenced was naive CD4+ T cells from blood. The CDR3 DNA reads TGTGCCAGCAGTTCATTGCGGGGGGCTTGGACTGAAGCTTTCTTT. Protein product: CASSSLRGAWTEAFF.